The following is a TCR beta chain sequence with its context. What it binds is not known. Germline V lookup: CDR1 KGHDR, CDR2 SFDVKD. This CDR3 contains 18 residues. V shed 3 bases, J shed 2 bases, and the junction held 12 bases outside the gene matches. The data derive from a study of T cell responses to AZD1222 COVID-19 vaccine. The data were produced by immunoSEQ multiplex PCR, yet TCRdb's version contains in-frame clones alone and is incomplete. The data show hundreds of thousands of clones, with 85% to 95% seen just once and roughly 0.6% held by the top ten. Findings of the study overall: Seropositive AZD1222 recipients at baseline numbered only five to seven.

The receptor's source is an adult who received the AZD1222 COVID-19 vaccine. The chain has TRBV24-1 and TRBJ2-1; TRBD2 matches at 7 bases. The material was peripheral blood, obtained 28 days after the second AZD1222 dose. The CDR3 here is CATSDPIGTGGTYNEQFF. DNA of the CDR3: TGTGCCACCAGTGATCCGATTGGTACGGGAGGAACCTACAATGAGCAGTTCTTC.